This T cell receptor beta chain was captured by sequencing in a study of T cell repertoires in cytomegalovirus infection. Study as a whole: Used in the study were CMV epitopes, some recently identified and HLA-C-restricted, others well-studied and HLA-B-restricted. Evidence of both CMV infection and a matching HLA type came from public TCR beta signatures. Study-wide results and limits: The ex vivo response showed dominance by HLA-C-restricted CMV-specific TCR beta clonotypes. Individuals carrying CMV plus the relevant HLA were identified by cumulative frequency of public TCR beta families.

TCRdb reprocessed the reads with MiXCR, giving one entry per CDR3 protein. This repertoire shows roughly 570,000 distinct CDR3 sequences, approximately 40% found once; its top ten account for 48%. Germline V lookup: CDR1 SGHAT, CDR2 FQNNGV. Trimming took 3 bases from V and 3 from J, leaving 12 bases between them. The CDR3 covers 14 residues. A remark on this clonotype: Its antigen is not known.

Sequenced here: cultured PBMCs, sampled from culture after CMV antigen stimulation. The source is a human donor in good health (CMV status not recorded). Some clones in this sample may be carry-over from other donors' samples. The gene calls are TRBV11-2 and TRBJ2-7; D is unclear. CDR3 nucleotide sequence: TGTGCCAGCAGCTTCCCGGGCGGACGCTACGAGCAGTACTTC. Its translation: CASSFPGGRYEQYF.